These 6 T cell receptor beta chains share one sample of origin, sequenced in a study of brain T cells in children with intractable seizures. Here immunoSEQ multiplex PCR was the method, and the copy in TCRdb shows in-frame clones only, minus some. The sample includes some 41,000 clones, about nine tenths of them seen just once. Here the sequenced sample was peripheral blood, taken at surgery. The receptors shown here come from a girl aged 2 to 10 with tuberous sclerosis and intractable seizures.

This clone was recorded only once. The chain combines TRBV14 with TRBJ2-3; D is perhaps TRBD2 (5 bases). Trimming took off 1 base at V and 1 base at J, with 9 bases between the two ends. The germline gives CDR1 SGHDN, CDR2 FVKESK. The CDR3 has 15 residues. This CDR3 is CASSQGTAGTDTQYF. In DNA, the CDR3 is TGTGCCAGCAGCCAAGGGACTGCTGGCACAGATACGCAGTATTTT.

The chain recombines TRBV12-3 or TRBV12-4 with TRBJ1-2; maybe TRBD1 (5 bases). The V and J ends lost 4 bases and 8 bases respectively, with 8 bases between them. The CDR3 is 11 residues long. CDR3 in amino acids: CASSWGEGYTF. CDR3 DNA: TGTGCCAGCAGTTGGGGGGAAGGCTACACCTTC.

The chain employs TRBV7-3 and TRBJ1-6; 7 bases are shared with TRBD1. This CDR3 region has 16 residues. Trimming took 5 bases from V and 9 from J; bases not matched to a gene: 13. Germline V gene data show CDR1 as SGHTA and CDR2 as FQGTGA. The CDR3 coding sequence is TGTGCCAGCAGCCGGGACAGACGAAGCAAAGGTTCACCCCTCCACTTT. Protein product: CASSRDRRSKGSPLHF. The entire variable domain, with the rest obtained from reference TRBV7-3 and TRBJ1-6, is as follows: GAGVSQTPSNKVTEKGKYVELRCDPISGHTALYWYRQSLGQGPEFLIYFQGTGAADDSGLPNDRFFAVRPEGSVSTLKIQRTERGDSAVYLCASSRDRRSKGSPLHFGNGTRLTVT.

CDR3 DNA sequence: TGTGCCAGCACCACTACGAGCCAGGGGGGAAACACCATATATTTT. Its protein is CASTTTSQGGNTIYF. V gene TRBV6-6 combines with J gene TRBJ1-3, with D possibly matching TRBD1 (6 bases). The V and J ends lost 7 bases and 4 bases respectively, with 17 bases between them. Germline assignment: CDR1 MNHNY and CDR2 SVGAGI (reference sequence). CDR3 length equals 15 residues.

V usage is TRBV13 and J usage is TRBJ1-1; perhaps TRBD1 as D (5 bases). Looked up from germline, CDR1 is PRHDT and CDR2 is FYEKMQ (reference sequence). Trimming stripped 3 bases from V and 4 bases from J, with 15 bases between. The CDR3 extends over 15 amino acids. The CDR3 nucleotides read TGTGCCAGCAGCTTTTATAGGGGCGCGGTCACTGAAGCTTTCTTT. It yields the protein CASSFYRGAVTEAFF.

The rearrangement joins TRBV5-4 to TRBJ1-5, with D unresolved. The CDR3 contains 13 residues. In germline, CDR1 is SGHNT, CDR2 YYREEE (reference sequence). Trimming shortened V by 4 bases and J by 4 bases, and 9 bases separated the two germline ends. CDR3 DNA sequence: TGTGCCAGCAGCATCGACGGAAATCAGCCCCAGCATTTT. This translates into CASSIDGNQPQHF.